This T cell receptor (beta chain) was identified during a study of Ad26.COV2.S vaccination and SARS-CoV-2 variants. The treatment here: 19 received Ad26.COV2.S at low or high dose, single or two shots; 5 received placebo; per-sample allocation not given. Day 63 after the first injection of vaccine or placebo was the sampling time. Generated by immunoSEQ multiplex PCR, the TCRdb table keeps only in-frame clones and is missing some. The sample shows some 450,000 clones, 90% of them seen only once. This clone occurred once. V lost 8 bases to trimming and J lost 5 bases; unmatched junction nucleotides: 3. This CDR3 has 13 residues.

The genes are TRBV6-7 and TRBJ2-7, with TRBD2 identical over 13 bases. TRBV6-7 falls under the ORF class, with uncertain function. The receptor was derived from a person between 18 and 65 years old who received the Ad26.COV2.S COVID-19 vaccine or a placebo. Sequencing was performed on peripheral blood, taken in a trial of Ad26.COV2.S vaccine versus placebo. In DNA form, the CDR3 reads TGTGCCAGCCCCGGACTAGCGGGAGACGAGCAGTACTTC. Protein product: CASPGLAGDEQYF.